Listed here are 2 T cell receptor beta chains from one sample, sequenced in a study of cytomegalovirus exposure and HLA in healthy donors. PCR amplification relied on 60 Vbeta primers (plus 13 Jbeta primers). Only in-frame clones appear in the TCRdb table, and some are missing; sequencing was by immunoSEQ multiplex PCR. Altogether approximately 150,000 clones are present, 70% to 80% being singletons, with the ten largest covering 3.5%. Specimen: PBMCs. These receptors were collected from a human donor in good health.

The chain combines TRBV6-4 with TRBJ2-1, with D possibly TRBD2 on 7 matching bases. The CDR3 sequence is 14 residues long. V dropped 10 bases and J dropped 8 bases, with 21 bases sitting between them. Germline CDR1 MRHNA, CDR2 SNTAGT. CDR3: CATAKGGGSDEQFF. In DNA, the CDR3 is TGTGCCACCGCCAAGGGGGGGGGTTCGGATGAGCAGTTCTTC.

This chain uses TRBV23-1 with TRBJ2-1; the match to TRBD1 covers 8 bases. TRBV23-1 belongs to the ORF category, with a function that is uncertain. Trimming at V came to 7 bases and at J to 6 bases, leaving 14 bases not matched to a gene. There are 16 residues in the CDR3. CDR3: CASICVAGGPANEQFF. As DNA, the CDR3 is TGCGCCAGCATCTGTGTCGCAGGGGGCCCGGCCAATGAGCAGTTCTTC.